Below are 3 T cell receptor beta chains sequenced from a single sample in a study of blood T cell repertoires in COVID-19. Only in-frame clones appear in the TCRdb table, and some are missing; sequencing was by immunoSEQ multiplex PCR. Here the sample spans about 42,000 clones, roughly three quarters being singletons. The sample was peripheral blood. Source of these receptors: a man between 65 and 85 years old with active or convalescent COVID-19.

The V and J genes are TRBV7-9 and TRBJ1-4; 10 positions match TRBD1. Germline V gene lookup returns CDR1 SEHNR and CDR2 FQNEAQ (reference sequence). The CDR3 loop spans 15 amino acids. V lost 2 bases to trimming and J lost 12 bases; unmatched junction nucleotides: 9. CDR3 sequence reads: CASSLIGTGVGQLFF. The DNA of the CDR3 is TGTGCCAGCAGCTTAATCGGGACAGGGGTTGGTCAACTGTTTTTT.

A single count supports this clone. This chain uses TRBV27 with TRBJ1-4; a possible D gene is TRBD1 (5 bases). V dropped 4 bases and J dropped 6 bases, with 12 bases sitting between them. CDR3 length: 14 residues. Per the germline V gene, CDR1 is MNHEY and CDR2 is SMNVEV (reference sequence). The CDR3 region is CASSSWTRDEKLFF. The CDR3 DNA reads as TGTGCCAGCAGTTCTTGGACAAGGGATGAAAAACTGTTTTTT.

The rearrangement uses TRBV3-1 (or the pseudogene TRBV3-2) and TRBJ2-3; perhaps TRBD2 as D (7 bases). Trimming left V 1 base short and J 2 bases short, with 22 bases between. Looked up from germline, CDR1 is LGHDT and CDR2 is YNNKEL (reference sequence). CDR3 length equals 19 residues. The CDR3: CASSQGLIGGGLITDTQYF. The CDR3, as DNA: TGTGCCAGCAGCCAAGGCTTGATAGGGGGGGGCCTCATCACAGATACGCAGTATTTT.